This TCR beta chain was identified in a study of control samples from healthy donors and cancer patients. Trimming removed 11 bases from V and 7 bases from J, with 11 bases in between. Per the germline V gene, CDR1 is WNHNN and CDR2 is SYGVQD (reference sequence). CDR3 length: 11 residues. TCRdb's table, derived via immunoSEQ multiplex PCR, lists solely in-frame clones and lacks some. Of approximately 150,000 clones in the sample, 90% to 95% were seen once. The clonotype originates from a man between 18 and 35 years old in good health. The genes are TRBV10-1 and TRBJ2-2; D gene ambiguous. Sample: blood. This CDR3 is CAGRGIGELFF. The DNA for the CDR3 is TGCGCCGGAAGAGGAATCGGGGAGCTGTTTTTT.